The clone carrying this T cell receptor (beta chain) was counted once. As yet, its antigen is unknown. Data came from immunoSEQ multiplex PCR; TCRdb stores just in-frame clones and leaves some out. Seen here are 150,000 to 200,000 clones, approximately 90% observed once, and the top ten hold roughly 4%. The data are from a study of T cell responses to AZD1222 COVID-19 vaccine. Findings of the study overall: A mostly white British donor set with more females was recruited, and clonal diversity was possibly underestimated. Receipt of two AZD1222 doses was followed by a rise in Spike-specific TCR breadth and depth. There were vaccine-associated CD4 TCRs across spike, dominant at 160-218 and 743-854.

The V end lost 0 bases, the J end lost 0 bases, and 17 bases lay between the germline ends. This CDR3 comprises 18 residues. Germline V CDR1 and CDR2: LGHNA, YNFKEQ. The receptor comes from an adult who received the MenACWY meningococcal vaccine as a control. This specimen consisted of peripheral blood, obtained 28 days after the second dose of the MenACWY control vaccine. The gene calls are TRBV4-2 and TRBJ1-1; TRBD1 might be the D (5 bases). The CDR3: CASSQDAGPGLLNTEAFF. The CDR3 bases are TGTGCCAGCAGCCAAGATGCAGGCCCGGGGCTTCTGAACACTGAAGCTTTCTTT.